Each of the 6 T cell receptor beta chains below was sequenced from the same sample in a study of PD-1 blockade in mismatch repair-deficient tumors. The protocol was immunoSEQ multiplex PCR, while the TCRdb copy is restricted to in-frame clones and leaves out a portion. The sample lists 70,000 to 90,000 clones, around 80% occurring once. The source was peripheral blood, collected 44 weeks after starting pembrolizumab. These receptors were taken from an adult with mismatch repair-deficient cancer.

This chain connects TRBV6-1 to TRBJ1-5; D call uncertain. The germline gives CDR1 MNHNS, CDR2 SASEGT. Trimming left V 2 bases short and J 7 bases short, with 12 bases between. The CDR3 is 14 residues long. CDR3 loop: CASSELHSVQPQHF. The CDR3 coding sequence is TGTGCCAGCAGTGAACTCCACAGCGTACAGCCCCAGCATTTT.

The rearrangement joins TRBV5-4 to TRBJ1-1, with D uncertain. The CDR3 has 14 residues. Germline CDR1 reads SGHNT; CDR2 reads YYREEE (reference sequence). Trimming cost V 3 bases and J 0 bases, with 9 bases left between them. The CDR3 loop is CASSSPSMNTEAFF. In nucleotides, the CDR3 is TGTGCCAGCAGCTCACCCTCCATGAACACTGAAGCTTTCTTT.

This chain links TRBV28 with TRBJ2-7, with 9 bases lining up with TRBD1. Germline assignment: CDR1 MDHEN and CDR2 SYDVKM. V dropped 5 bases and J dropped 5; count of bases not matched to a gene: 10. The CDR3 totals 15 residues. The CDR3 sequence is CASSMGGQGTHEQYF. The CDR3 bases are TGTGCCAGCAGTATGGGGGGACAGGGTACCCACGAGCAGTACTTC.

This chain links TRBV6-5 with TRBJ2-7, with TRBD1 matching 10 bases. The junction had 7 bases not matched to a gene; V was cut back by 4 bases and J by 7 bases. Germline V CDR1 and CDR2: MNHEY, SVGAGI. The length of the CDR3 is 14 residues. The CDR3: CASSSRQGAKEQYF. The CDR3 DNA is TGTGCCAGCAGTTCGAGACAGGGGGCTAAAGAGCAGTACTTC.

This sequence joins TRBV5-5 and TRBJ1-2, with D maybe TRBD1 (6 bases). Germline V gives CDR1 SGHKS, CDR2 YYEKEE (reference sequence). Trimming took off 4 bases at V and 4 bases at J, with 14 bases between the two ends. The CDR3 is 14 residues long. CDR3: CASSPGGGRYGYTF. The CDR3 DNA follows: TGTGCCAGCAGCCCCGGCGGGGGCCGCTATGGCTACACCTTC. Combining the CDR3 with reference TRBV5-5 and TRBJ1-2 gives the whole variable domain DAGVTQSPTHLIKTRGQQVTLRCSPISGHKSVSWYQQVLGQGPQFIFQYYEKEERGRGNFPDRFSARQFPNYSSELNVNALLLGDSALYLCASSPGGGRYGYTFGSGTRLTVV.

The chain carries TRBV2 and TRBJ2-1; D perhaps matches TRBD1 (5 bases). In germline, CDR1 is SNHLY, CDR2 FYNNEI. The V end was cut by 7 bases, the J end by 8 bases, with 9 bases between. The CDR3 has 11 residues. The CDR3, as DNA: TGTGCCAGCACTGTGACAGATGAGCAGTTCTTC. Amino acids: CASTVTDEQFF. The full variable domain, its missing parts supplied by reference TRBV2 and TRBJ2-1, is EPEVTQTPSHQVTQMGQEVILRCVPISNHLYFYWYRQILGQKVEFLVSFYNNEISEKSEIFDDQFSVERPDGSNFTLKIRSTKLEDSAMYFCASTVTDEQFFGPGTRLTVL.